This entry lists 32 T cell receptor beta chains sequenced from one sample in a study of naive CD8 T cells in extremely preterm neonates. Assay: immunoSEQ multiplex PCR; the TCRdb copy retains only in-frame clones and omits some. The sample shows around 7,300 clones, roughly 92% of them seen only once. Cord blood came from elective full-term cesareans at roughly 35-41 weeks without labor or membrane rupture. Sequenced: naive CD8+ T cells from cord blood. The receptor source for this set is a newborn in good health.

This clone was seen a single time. CDR3 sequence: CASSGMWGRGQSSYNEQFF. The CDR3, as DNA: TGTGCCAGCAGCGGGATGTGGGGGCGGGGGCAGAGCTCCTACAATGAGCAGTTCTTC. This chain uses TRBV9 with TRBJ2-1; perhaps TRBD2 as D (7 bases). The CDR3 is made up of 19 amino acids. Deletions cut 3 bases from V and 0 bases from J, with 22 bases between. In germline, CDR1 is SGDLS, CDR2 YYNGEE. Full variable domain (missing parts from reference TRBV9 and TRBJ2-1): DSGVTQTPKHLITATGQRVTLRCSPRSGDLSVYWYQQSLDQGLQFLIQYYNGEERAKGNILERFSAQQFPDLHSELNLSSLELGDSALYFCASSGMWGRGQSSYNEQFFGPGTRLTVL.

DNA of the CDR3: TGTGCCAGTAGTGCGAAACAGGGCCAAGAGACCCAGTACTTC. Its translation is CASSAKQGQETQYF. The J gene is TRBJ2-5, the V gene TRBV19; a possible D gene is TRBD1 (6 bases). CDR3 size: 14 residues. Germline values: CDR1 LNHDA, CDR2 SQIVND (reference sequence). V was clipped by 5 bases and J by 1 base, with 11 bases between them.

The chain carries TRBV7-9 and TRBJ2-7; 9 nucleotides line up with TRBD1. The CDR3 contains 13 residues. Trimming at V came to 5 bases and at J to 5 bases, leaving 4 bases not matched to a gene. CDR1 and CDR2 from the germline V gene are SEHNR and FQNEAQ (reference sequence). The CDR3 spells CASSPRDRDEQYF. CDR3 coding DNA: TGTGCCAGCAGCCCCCGGGACAGGGACGAGCAGTACTTC.

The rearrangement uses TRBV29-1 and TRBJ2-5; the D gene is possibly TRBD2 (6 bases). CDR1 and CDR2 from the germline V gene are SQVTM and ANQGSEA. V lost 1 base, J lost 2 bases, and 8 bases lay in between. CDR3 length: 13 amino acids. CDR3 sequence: CSVEASGQETQYF. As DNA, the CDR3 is TGCAGCGTTGAAGCAAGCGGGCAAGAGACCCAGTACTTC.

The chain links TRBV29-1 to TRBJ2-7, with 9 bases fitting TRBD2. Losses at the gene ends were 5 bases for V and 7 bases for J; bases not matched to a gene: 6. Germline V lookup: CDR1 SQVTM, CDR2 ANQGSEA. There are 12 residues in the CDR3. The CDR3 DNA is TGCAGCGTTAGGCTAGCGGGGAATGAGCAGTACTTC. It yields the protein CSVRLAGNEQYF.

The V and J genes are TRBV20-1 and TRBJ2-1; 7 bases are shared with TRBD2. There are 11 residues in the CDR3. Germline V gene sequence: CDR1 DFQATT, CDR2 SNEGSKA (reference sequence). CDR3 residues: CGRTSYNEQFF. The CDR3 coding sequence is TGCGGCCGGACTAGTTACAATGAGCAGTTCTTC.

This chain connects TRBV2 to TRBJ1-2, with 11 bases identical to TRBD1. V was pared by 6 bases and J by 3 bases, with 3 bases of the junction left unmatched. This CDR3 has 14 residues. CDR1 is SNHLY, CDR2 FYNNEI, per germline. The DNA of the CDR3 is TGTGCCAGCAGGGACAGGGGGCATGACTATGGCTACACCTTC. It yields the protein CASRDRGHDYGYTF.

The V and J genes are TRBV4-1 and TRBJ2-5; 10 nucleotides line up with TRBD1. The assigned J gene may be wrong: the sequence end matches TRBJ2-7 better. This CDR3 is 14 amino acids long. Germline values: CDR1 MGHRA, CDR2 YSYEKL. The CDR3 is CASSLGQGPYEQYF. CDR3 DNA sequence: TGCGCCAGCAGCCTGGGACAGGGGCCCTACGAGCAGTACTTC.

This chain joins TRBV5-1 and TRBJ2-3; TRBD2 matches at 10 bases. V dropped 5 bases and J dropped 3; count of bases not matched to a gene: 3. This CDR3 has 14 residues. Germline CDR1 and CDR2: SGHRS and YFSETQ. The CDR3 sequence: CASRGTSVTDTQYF. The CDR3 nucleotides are TGCGCCAGCAGGGGGACTAGCGTAACAGATACGCAGTATTTT.

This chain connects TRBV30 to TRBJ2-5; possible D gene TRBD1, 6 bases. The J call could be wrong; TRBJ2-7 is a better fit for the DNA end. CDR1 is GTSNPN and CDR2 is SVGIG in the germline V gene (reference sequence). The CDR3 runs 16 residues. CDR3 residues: CAWTNRLGQNPYEQYF. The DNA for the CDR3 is TGTGCCTGGACAAATAGATTAGGACAGAACCCCTACGAGCAGTACTTC.

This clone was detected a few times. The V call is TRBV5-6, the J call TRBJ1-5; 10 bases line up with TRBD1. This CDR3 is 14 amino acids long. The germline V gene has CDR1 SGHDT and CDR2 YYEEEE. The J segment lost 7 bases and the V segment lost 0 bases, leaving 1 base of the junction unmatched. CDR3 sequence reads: CASSLGTGGQPQHF. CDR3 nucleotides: TGTGCCAGCAGCTTGGGGACAGGGGGACAGCCCCAGCATTTT.

CDR3 DNA: TGTGCCAGTAGTACAGGGGTCTACGAGCAGTACTTC. It specifies CASSTGVYEQYF. The chain combines TRBV19 with TRBJ2-7, with D perhaps matching TRBD1 (6 bases). This CDR3 contains 12 residues. The V gene lost 4 bases and the J gene lost 3 bases, with 7 bases spanning the gap. CDR1 and CDR2 from the germline V gene are LNHDA and SQIVND (reference sequence).

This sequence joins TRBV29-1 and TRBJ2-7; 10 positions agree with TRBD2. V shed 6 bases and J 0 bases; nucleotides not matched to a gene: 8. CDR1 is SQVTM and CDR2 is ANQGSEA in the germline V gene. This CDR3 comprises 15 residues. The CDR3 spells CSVGFPSGSSYEQYF. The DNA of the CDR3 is TGCAGCGTCGGGTTCCCTAGCGGGAGCTCCTACGAGCAGTACTTC.

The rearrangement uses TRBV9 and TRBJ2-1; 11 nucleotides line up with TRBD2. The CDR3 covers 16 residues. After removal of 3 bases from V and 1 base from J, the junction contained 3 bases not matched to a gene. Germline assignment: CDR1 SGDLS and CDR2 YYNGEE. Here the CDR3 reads CASSGLAGKSYNEQFF. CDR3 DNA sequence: TGTGCCAGCAGCGGACTAGCGGGGAAATCCTACAATGAGCAGTTCTTC.

The CDR3 is CASSYPSTGKGNTIYF. The CDR3 DNA is TGTGCCAGCAGCTATCCCTCGACAGGGAAAGGAAACACCATATATTTT. The gene calls are TRBV7-9 and TRBJ1-3; TRBD1 matches 7 bases. CDR1 and CDR2 (germline): SEHNR, FQNEAQ (reference sequence). The V segment lost 4 bases and the J segment 4 bases; nucleotides outside the gene matches: 10. The CDR3 consists of 16 residues.

Here the CDR3 reads CSVRDNYNSPLHF. CDR3 sequence (DNA): TGCAGCGTACGGGACAACTATAATTCACCCCTCCACTTT. The chain couples TRBV29-1 to TRBJ1-6, with a tentative D call TRBD1 (6 bases). The germline CDR1 and CDR2 sequences are SQVTM and ANQGSEA. The CDR3 runs to 13 residues. Trimming shortened V by 6 bases and J by 3 bases, and 9 bases separated the two germline ends.

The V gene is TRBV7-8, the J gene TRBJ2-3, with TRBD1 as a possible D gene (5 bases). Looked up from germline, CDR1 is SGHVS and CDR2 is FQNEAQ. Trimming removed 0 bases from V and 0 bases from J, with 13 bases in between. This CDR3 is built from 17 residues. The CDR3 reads CASSLATGYPSTDTQYF. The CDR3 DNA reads TGTGCCAGCAGCTTAGCTACAGGCTACCCTAGCACAGATACGCAGTATTTT.

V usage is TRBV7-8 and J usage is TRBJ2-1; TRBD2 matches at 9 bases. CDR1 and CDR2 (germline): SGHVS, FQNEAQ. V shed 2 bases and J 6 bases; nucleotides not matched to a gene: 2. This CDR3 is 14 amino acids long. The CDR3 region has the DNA TGTGCCAGCAGCTTACTAGCGGGAACCAATGAGCAGTTCTTC. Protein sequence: CASSLLAGTNEQFF.

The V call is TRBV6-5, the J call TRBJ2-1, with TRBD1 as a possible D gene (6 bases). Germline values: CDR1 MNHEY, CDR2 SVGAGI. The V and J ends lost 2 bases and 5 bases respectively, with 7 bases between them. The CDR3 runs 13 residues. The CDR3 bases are TGTGCCAGCAGTTACCGGACAGACAATGAGCAGTTCTTC. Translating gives CASSYRTDNEQFF.

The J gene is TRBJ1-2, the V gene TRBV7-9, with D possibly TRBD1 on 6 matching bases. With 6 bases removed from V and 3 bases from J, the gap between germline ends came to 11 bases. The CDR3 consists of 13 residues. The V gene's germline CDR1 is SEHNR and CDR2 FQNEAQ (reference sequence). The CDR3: CASRPEGDYGYTF. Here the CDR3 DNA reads TGTGCCAGCAGACCCGAGGGGGACTATGGCTACACCTTC.

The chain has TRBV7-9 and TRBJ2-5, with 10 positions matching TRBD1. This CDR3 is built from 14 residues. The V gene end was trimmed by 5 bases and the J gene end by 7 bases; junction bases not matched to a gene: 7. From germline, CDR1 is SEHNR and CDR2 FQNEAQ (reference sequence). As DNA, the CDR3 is TGTGCCAGCAGCCCCGGGACAGGGGAACGGACCCAGTACTTC. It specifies CASSPGTGERTQYF.

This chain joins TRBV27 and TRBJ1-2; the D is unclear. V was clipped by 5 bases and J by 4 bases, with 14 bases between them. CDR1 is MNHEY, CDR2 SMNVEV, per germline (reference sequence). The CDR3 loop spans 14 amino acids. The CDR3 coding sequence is TGTGCCAGCAGTCCGCTGACAAGCTCCTATGGCTACACCTTC. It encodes CASSPLTSSYGYTF.

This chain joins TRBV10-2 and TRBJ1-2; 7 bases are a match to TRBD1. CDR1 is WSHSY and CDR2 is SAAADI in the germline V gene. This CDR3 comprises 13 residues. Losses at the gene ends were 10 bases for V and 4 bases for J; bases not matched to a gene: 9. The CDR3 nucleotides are TGCGCCACCTCGGACAGGCCGAGCTATGGCTACACCTTC. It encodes CATSDRPSYGYTF.

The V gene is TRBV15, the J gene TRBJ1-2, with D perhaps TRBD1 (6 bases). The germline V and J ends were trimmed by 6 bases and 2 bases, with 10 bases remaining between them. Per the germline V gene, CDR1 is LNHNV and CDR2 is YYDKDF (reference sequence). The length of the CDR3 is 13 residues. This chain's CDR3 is CATRSGTNYGYTF. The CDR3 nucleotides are TGTGCCACCAGATCCGGGACAAACTATGGCTACACCTTC.

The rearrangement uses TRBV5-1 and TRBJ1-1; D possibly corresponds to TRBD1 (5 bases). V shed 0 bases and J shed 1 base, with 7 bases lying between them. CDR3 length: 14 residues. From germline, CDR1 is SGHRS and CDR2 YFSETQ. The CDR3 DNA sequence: TGCGCCAGCAGCTTGGACAGGCGGAACACTGAAGCTTTCTTT. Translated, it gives CASSLDRRNTEAFF.

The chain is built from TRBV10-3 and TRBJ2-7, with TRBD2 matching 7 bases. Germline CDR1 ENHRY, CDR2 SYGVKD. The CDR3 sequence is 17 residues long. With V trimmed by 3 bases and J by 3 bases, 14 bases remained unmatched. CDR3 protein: CAISETHPRERYYEQYF. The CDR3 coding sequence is TGTGCCATCAGTGAAACCCACCCGCGGGAGAGGTACTACGAGCAGTACTTC.

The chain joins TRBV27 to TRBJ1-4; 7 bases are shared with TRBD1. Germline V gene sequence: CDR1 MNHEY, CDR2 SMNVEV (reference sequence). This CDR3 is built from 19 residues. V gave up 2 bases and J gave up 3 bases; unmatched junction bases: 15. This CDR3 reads CASSLRDGPDRASNEKLFF. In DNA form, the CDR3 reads TGTGCCAGCAGTTTACGGGATGGGCCCGACAGGGCCTCTAATGAAAAACTGTTTTTT.

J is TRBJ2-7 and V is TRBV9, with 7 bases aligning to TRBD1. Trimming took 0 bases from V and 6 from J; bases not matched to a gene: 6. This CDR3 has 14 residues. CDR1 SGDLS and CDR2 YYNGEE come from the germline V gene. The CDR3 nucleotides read TGTGCCAGCAGCGTAGGGACAGGCGACCTCGAGCAGTACTTC. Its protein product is CASSVGTGDLEQYF.

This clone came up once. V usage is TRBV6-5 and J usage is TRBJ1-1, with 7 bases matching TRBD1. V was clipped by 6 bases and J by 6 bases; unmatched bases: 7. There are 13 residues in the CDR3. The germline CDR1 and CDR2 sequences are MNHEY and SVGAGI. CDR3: CASSLNRGSEAFF. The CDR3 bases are TGTGCCAGCAGCCTTAACAGGGGCTCTGAAGCTTTCTTT.

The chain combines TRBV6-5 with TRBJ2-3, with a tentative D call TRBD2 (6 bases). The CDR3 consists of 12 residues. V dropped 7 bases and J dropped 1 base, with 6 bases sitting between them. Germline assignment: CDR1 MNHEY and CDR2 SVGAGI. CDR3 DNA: TGTGCCAGCACTAGCGGCACAGATACGCAGTATTTT. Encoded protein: CASTSGTDTQYF.

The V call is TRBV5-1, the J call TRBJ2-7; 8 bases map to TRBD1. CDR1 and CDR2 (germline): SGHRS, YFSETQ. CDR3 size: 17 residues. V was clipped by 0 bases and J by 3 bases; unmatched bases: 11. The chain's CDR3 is CASSLEPYGQGHYEQYF. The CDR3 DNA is TGCGCCAGCAGCTTGGAGCCTTATGGACAGGGCCACTACGAGCAGTACTTC.

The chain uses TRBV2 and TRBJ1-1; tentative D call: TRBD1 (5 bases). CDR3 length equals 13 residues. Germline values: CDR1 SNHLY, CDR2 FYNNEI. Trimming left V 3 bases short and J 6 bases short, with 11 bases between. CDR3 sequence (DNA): TGTGCCAGCAGTGAGGGGGGTGTCTCTGAAGCTTTCTTT. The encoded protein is CASSEGGVSEAFF.